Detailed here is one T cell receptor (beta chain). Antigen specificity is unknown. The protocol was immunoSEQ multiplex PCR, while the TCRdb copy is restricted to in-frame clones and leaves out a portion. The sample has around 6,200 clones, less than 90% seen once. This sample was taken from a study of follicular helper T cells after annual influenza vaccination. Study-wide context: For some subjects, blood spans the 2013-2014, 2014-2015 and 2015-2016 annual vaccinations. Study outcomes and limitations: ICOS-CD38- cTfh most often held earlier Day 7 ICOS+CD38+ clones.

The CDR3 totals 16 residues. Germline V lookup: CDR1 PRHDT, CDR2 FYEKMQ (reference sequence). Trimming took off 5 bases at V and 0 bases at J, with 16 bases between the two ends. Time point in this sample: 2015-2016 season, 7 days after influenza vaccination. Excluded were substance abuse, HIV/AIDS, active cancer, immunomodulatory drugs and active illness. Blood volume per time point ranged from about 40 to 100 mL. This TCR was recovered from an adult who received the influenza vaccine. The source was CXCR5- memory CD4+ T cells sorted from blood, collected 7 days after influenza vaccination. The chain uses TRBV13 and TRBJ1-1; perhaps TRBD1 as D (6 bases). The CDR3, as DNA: TGTGCCAGCAGCACCCCCCTACAGGGTTTGAACACTGAAGCTTTCTTT. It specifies CASSTPLQGLNTEAFF.